The 2 T cell receptor beta chains in this list originate from one sample, sequenced in a study of cytomegalovirus exposure and HLA in healthy donors. Sequencing was performed with immunoSEQ multiplex PCR; in TCRdb, only in-frame clones are kept and a portion is missing. Of about 120,000 clones listed, 95% to 97% are singletons. The material sequenced was PBMCs. The receptors originated from a young man in good health and CMV-seronegative.

The count of this clone is one. The chain is built from TRBV7-3 and TRBJ1-1, with D possibly TRBD1 on 6 matching bases. Trimming removed 5 bases from V and 5 bases from J, with 21 bases in between. This CDR3 spans 16 amino acids. Germline-derived CDR1 and CDR2 are SGHTA and FQGTGA. CDR3 bases: TGTGCCAGCAGCCCCCGAGGGGGGGCTCCGAGAACTGAAGCTTTCTTT. This sequence encodes CASSPRGGAPRTEAFF.

The V and J genes are TRBV9 and TRBJ1-2; 7 nucleotides line up with TRBD1. The V gene end was trimmed by 0 bases and the J gene end by 4 bases; junction bases not matched to a gene: 12. The CDR3 totals 17 residues. Germline assignment: CDR1 SGDLS and CDR2 YYNGEE. This CDR3 is CASSVGGRDSNSYGYTF. CDR3 nucleotide sequence: TGTGCCAGCAGCGTAGGGGGTCGGGACAGCAACTCCTATGGCTACACCTTC. The complete variable domain, with remaining parts taken from reference TRBV9 and TRBJ1-2, reads DSGVTQTPKHLITATGQRVTLRCSPRSGDLSVYWYQQSLDQGLQFLIQYYNGEERAKGNILERFSAQQFPDLHSELNLSSLELGDSALYFCASSVGGRDSNSYGYTFGSGTRLTVV.